Shown below are 26 T cell receptor beta chains from a single sample sequenced in a study of vaccination effects on CD4 cells after COVID-19. Antigen-specific CD4+ T cell clonotypes were called by their expansion after viral peptide-pool culture in ViraFEST. Once cultured for approximately 10 days, the cells underwent separation to obtain CD4+ T cells. The person acquired a PCR-confirmed SARS-CoV-2 infection between March and December 2020. Clones were read by immunoSEQ multiplex PCR, and TCRdb kept only the in-frame ones, dropping some. The sample includes tens of thousands of clones, roughly three quarters of them seen just once. These receptors are not linked to any known antigen. The sequences come from CD4+ T cells from PBMCs cultured with HIV peptides, collected before COVID-19 vaccination. Described subset: HIV-1 Nef peptide pool negative control/reference culture. These receptors were taken from a human donor who had a prior SARS-CoV-2 infection.

This sequence joins TRBV11-3 and TRBJ2-7; perhaps TRBD1 as D (5 bases). The germline gives CDR1 SGHNT, CDR2 YENEEA. Trimming removed 5 bases from V and 0 bases from J, with 11 bases in between. CDR3 length: 14 amino acids. The CDR3 protein is CASSNNRNSYEQYF. CDR3 in DNA: TGTGCCAGCAGCAACAACAGGAACTCCTACGAGCAGTACTTC.

V usage is TRBV5-1 and J usage is TRBJ2-5; no clear D. Per germline, CDR1 SGHRS and CDR2 YFSETQ. The CDR3 spans 13 residues. Trimming stripped 3 bases from V and 6 bases from J, with 12 bases between. CDR3 sequence (DNA): TGCGCCAGCAGCTCCGACGGTGGGAAGACCCAGTACTTC. Translation: CASSSDGGKTQYF.

This chain uses TRBV7-3 with TRBJ2-5, with TRBD1 matching over 9 bases. Germline trimming cut 6 bases from V and 5 bases from J; bases unmatched to any gene: 7. Germline CDR1 SGHTA, CDR2 FQGTGA. CDR3 length equals 14 residues. CDR3 DNA sequence: TGTGCCAGCAGGCTCACAGGGGGCGTGGAGACCCAGTACTTC. As protein: CASRLTGGVETQYF.

This clone has more than one count but fewer than ten. The V call is TRBV2, the J call TRBJ1-6; D perhaps matches TRBD1 (5 bases). From germline, CDR1 is SNHLY and CDR2 FYNNEI. V was trimmed by 7 bases and J by 0 bases, leaving 13 bases between them. The CDR3 is made up of 16 amino acids. The CDR3 coding sequence is TGTGCCAGCATGGGGGTGGCGAGCTCCTATAATTCACCCCTCCACTTT. Its protein product is CASMGVASSYNSPLHF.

This clone was detected only once. The CDR3 loop reads CATSRDLQVITLNTEAFF. The CDR3 coding sequence is TGTGCCACCAGCAGAGATCTTCAGGTAATAACTTTGAACACTGAAGCTTTCTTT. The chain has TRBV15 and TRBJ1-1; D remains unclear. The CDR3 totals 18 residues. Germline V CDR1 and CDR2: LNHNV, YYDKDF (reference sequence). The V end lost 0 bases, the J end lost 0 bases, and 17 bases lay between the germline ends.

V and J are TRBV19 and TRBJ2-5; D is ambiguous. CDR1 and CDR2 from the germline V gene are LNHDA and SQIVND (reference sequence). The germline V and J ends were trimmed by 3 bases and 5 bases, with 13 bases remaining between them. The CDR3 has 14 amino acids. CDR3 DNA sequence: TGTGCCAGTAGTATGGTCCCTAGTATGGAGACCCAGTACTTC. It encodes CASSMVPSMETQYF.

This clone was picked up one time. This rearrangement joins TRBV19 to TRBJ2-2; 10 nucleotides match TRBD2. The V gene end was trimmed by 0 bases and the J gene end by 4 bases; junction bases not matched to a gene: 8. The CDR3 consists of 18 residues. Germline CDR1 LNHDA, CDR2 SQIVND (reference sequence). CDR3 nucleotide sequence: TGTGCCAGTAGTATAGAGATCCTAGCGGGAGTTGCCACCGGGGAGCTGTTTTTT. Its translation is CASSIEILAGVATGELFF.

The chain joins TRBV7-6 to TRBJ2-2; D is uncertain. Germline-derived CDR1 and CDR2 are SGHVS and FNYEAQ. Trimming took 1 base from V and 0 from J, leaving 9 bases between them. The CDR3 consists of 16 residues. The CDR3 nucleotides are TGTGCCAGCAGCTTAGGAATGACACCGAACACCGGGGAGCTGTTTTTT. It codes for CASSLGMTPNTGELFF.

V is TRBV5-1 and J is TRBJ1-1; perhaps TRBD1 as D (5 bases). The V gene lost 0 bases and the J gene lost 6 bases, with 15 bases spanning the gap. This CDR3 is 15 amino acids long. Germline assignment: CDR1 SGHRS and CDR2 YFSETQ. CDR3 sequence reads: CASSLGFGGNSEAFF. CDR3 nucleotide sequence: TGCGCCAGCAGCTTGGGTTTCGGGGGGAATTCTGAAGCTTTCTTT.

J is TRBJ2-7 and V is TRBV7-9; 8 nucleotides agree with TRBD2. V lost 4 bases and J lost 3; bases outside the gene matches: 17. The CDR3 loop spans 18 amino acids. In germline, CDR1 is SEHNR, CDR2 FQNEAQ (reference sequence). The CDR3 reads CASSYRGGPGILVYEQYF. The DNA of the CDR3 is TGTGCCAGCAGCTACCGGGGGGGCCCCGGGATCTTAGTCTACGAGCAGTACTTC.

This clone was seen only once. The J gene is TRBJ1-1, the V gene TRBV20-1; unclear D gene. The germline gives CDR1 DFQATT, CDR2 SNEGSKA (reference sequence). The V gene lost 0 bases and the J gene lost 8 bases, with 7 bases spanning the gap. The CDR3 is made up of 11 amino acids. The CDR3 reads CSARDVREAFF. For the CDR3, the DNA is TGCAGTGCTAGAGATGTTAGGGAAGCTTTCTTT.

CDR3 sequence: CASSRTGGEETQYF. As DNA, the CDR3 is TGCGCCAGCAGCAGGACAGGTGGCGAAGAGACCCAGTACTTC. This chain uses TRBV5-1 with TRBJ2-5; the match to TRBD1 covers 7 bases. The CDR3 spans 14 residues. Germline V CDR1 and CDR2: SGHRS, YFSETQ. The V and J ends lost 4 bases and 3 bases, in that order; junction bases with no gene match: 6.

There are a few counts of this clone. The CDR3 loop reads CASSPQETQYF. The CDR3 DNA reads as TGTGCCAGCAGCCCTCAAGAGACCCAGTACTTC. V is TRBV7-9 and J is TRBJ2-5; D gene uncertain. This CDR3 spans 11 amino acids. V gave up 5 bases and J gave up 2 bases, with 3 bases separating them. CDR1 and CDR2 (germline): SEHNR, FQNEAQ (reference sequence).

The rearrangement uses TRBV20-1 and TRBJ2-1; no clear D gene. The CDR3 spans 10 residues. Germline CDR1 reads DFQATT; CDR2 reads SNEGSKA (reference sequence). V shed 4 bases and J shed 7 bases, with 5 bases lying between them. CDR3: CSAIGNEQFF. Here the CDR3 DNA reads TGCAGTGCTATAGGTAATGAGCAGTTCTTC.

The rearrangement joins TRBV7-2 to TRBJ2-2; 8 nucleotides line up with TRBD2. CDR3 length: 17 residues. CDR1 and CDR2 from the germline V gene are SGHTA and FQGNSA. Trimming cost V 5 bases and J 6 bases; bases outside gene matches: 14. CDR3 region: CASSPPLGLGGAGELFF. The CDR3 DNA reads TGTGCCAGCAGCCCCCCTCTGGGACTCGGGGGGGCCGGGGAGCTGTTTTTT. Combining the CDR3 with reference TRBV7-2 and TRBJ2-2 gives the whole variable domain GAGVSQSPSNKVTEKGKDVELRCDPISGHTALYWYRQSLGQGLEFLIYFQGNSAPDKSGLPSDRFSAERTGGSVSTLTIQRTQQEDSAVYLCASSPPLGLGGAGELFFGEGSRLTVL.

This clone was detected a few times. This chain connects TRBV12-3 or TRBV12-4 to TRBJ2-5, with no clear D. The CDR3 has 13 residues. V gave up 8 bases and J gave up 7 bases, with 17 bases separating them. CDR3 sequence: CASGDVPPGTQYF. CDR3 nucleotide sequence: TGTGCCAGCGGGGATGTTCCACCCGGGACCCAGTACTTC.

This rearrangement joins TRBV2 to TRBJ1-2; D is perhaps TRBD1 (6 bases). The germline V and J ends were trimmed by 8 bases and 4 bases, with 14 bases remaining between them. Germline V lookup: CDR1 SNHLY, CDR2 FYNNEI. This CDR3 is 13 amino acids long. The CDR3 is CASRTGRAYGYTF. CDR3 nucleotide sequence: TGTGCCAGCCGAACAGGGAGGGCCTATGGCTACACCTTC.

The rearrangement joins TRBV5-1 to TRBJ1-5; D call uncertain. The germline gives CDR1 SGHRS, CDR2 YFSETQ. Trimming left V 4 bases short and J 6 bases short, with 14 bases between. The CDR3 loop spans 14 amino acids. This CDR3 is CASSPEALGQPQHF. For the CDR3, the DNA is TGCGCCAGCAGCCCGGAAGCCCTAGGTCAGCCCCAGCATTTT.

The rearrangement joins TRBV19 to TRBJ1-6; D is unresolved. Germline loops: CDR1 LNHDA, CDR2 SQIVND (reference sequence). CDR3 size: 14 residues. V was cut by 5 bases and J by 4 bases, with 9 bases left in between. The CDR3 protein is CASSEQPYNSPLHF. The DNA for the CDR3 is TGTGCCAGTAGTGAGCAGCCTTATAATTCACCCCTCCACTTT.

V and J are TRBV7-9 and TRBJ2-7, with D hard to call. Germline V gene lookup returns CDR1 SEHNR and CDR2 FQNEAQ (reference sequence). The CDR3 runs to 14 residues. Trimming took 5 bases from V and 2 from J, leaving 13 bases between them. CDR3 nucleotide sequence: TGTGCCAGCAGCCCCTTGGCAGGAACCTACGAGCAGTACTTC. Its protein product is CASSPLAGTYEQYF.

The chain links TRBV6-6 to TRBJ2-3; the match to TRBD1 covers 7 bases. Per germline, CDR1 MNHNY and CDR2 SVGAGI (reference sequence). The ends lost 7 bases at V and 5 bases at J; junction bases unmatched: 9. The CDR3 loop spans 14 amino acids. CDR3 in amino acids: CASKLRGRGDTQYF. The CDR3 DNA is TGTGCCAGCAAATTAAGGGGGCGCGGAGATACGCAGTATTTT.

The chain recombines TRBV6-5 with TRBJ2-5; D not resolved. Trimming left V 7 bases short and J 2 bases short, with 11 bases between. The CDR3 has 13 residues. Germline-derived CDR1 and CDR2 are MNHEY and SVGAGI. The CDR3: CASTTTVQETQYF. CDR3 bases: TGTGCCAGCACTACGACGGTACAAGAGACCCAGTACTTC.

The V and J genes are TRBV7-2 and TRBJ1-4; D may be TRBD1 (5 bases). V shed 5 bases and J shed 0 bases, with 13 bases lying between them. CDR1 is SGHTA, CDR2 FQGNSA, per germline. This CDR3 contains 16 residues. This chain's CDR3 is CASSPQGSATNEKLFF. The DNA of the CDR3 is TGTGCCAGCAGCCCCCAGGGATCCGCAACTAATGAAAAACTGTTTTTT.

The J gene is TRBJ1-1, the V gene TRBV15; possibly TRBD1 for D (5 bases). The ends were cut back, 5 bases at V and 1 base at J, with 8 bases in the middle. CDR3 length: 13 amino acids. Germline CDR1 LNHNV, CDR2 YYDKDF (reference sequence). CDR3 loop: CATSAGKNTEAFF. Here the CDR3 DNA reads TGTGCCACCAGCGCAGGGAAGAACACTGAAGCTTTCTTT. Full variable domain (remainder filled in from reference TRBV15 and TRBJ1-1): DAMVIQNPRYQVTQFGKPVTLSCSQTLNHNVMYWYQQKSSQAPKLLFHYYDKDFNNEADTPDNFQSRRPNTSFCFLDIRSPGLGDTAMYLCATSAGKNTEAFFGQGTRLTVV.

The chain combines TRBV4-1 with TRBJ1-4, with a possible D match to TRBD1 (5 bases). The germline V gene encodes CDR1 MGHRA and CDR2 YSYEKL. V lost 3 bases, J lost 7 bases, and 9 bases lay in between. The CDR3 spans 13 residues. The CDR3 DNA follows: TGCGCCAGCAGCCAGTGGAGGGGTGAAAAACTGTTTTTT. Its translation is CASSQWRGEKLFF.

This clone was observed once. The V call is TRBV9, the J call TRBJ1-6; D is perhaps TRBD1 (6 bases). The CDR3 runs to 15 residues. Trimming left V 3 bases short and J 4 bases short, with 11 bases between. CDR1 is SGDLS, CDR2 YYNGEE, per germline. Here the CDR3 reads CASSGRTDYNSPLHF. In DNA form, the CDR3 reads TGTGCCAGCAGCGGGAGGACAGATTATAATTCACCCCTCCACTTT.